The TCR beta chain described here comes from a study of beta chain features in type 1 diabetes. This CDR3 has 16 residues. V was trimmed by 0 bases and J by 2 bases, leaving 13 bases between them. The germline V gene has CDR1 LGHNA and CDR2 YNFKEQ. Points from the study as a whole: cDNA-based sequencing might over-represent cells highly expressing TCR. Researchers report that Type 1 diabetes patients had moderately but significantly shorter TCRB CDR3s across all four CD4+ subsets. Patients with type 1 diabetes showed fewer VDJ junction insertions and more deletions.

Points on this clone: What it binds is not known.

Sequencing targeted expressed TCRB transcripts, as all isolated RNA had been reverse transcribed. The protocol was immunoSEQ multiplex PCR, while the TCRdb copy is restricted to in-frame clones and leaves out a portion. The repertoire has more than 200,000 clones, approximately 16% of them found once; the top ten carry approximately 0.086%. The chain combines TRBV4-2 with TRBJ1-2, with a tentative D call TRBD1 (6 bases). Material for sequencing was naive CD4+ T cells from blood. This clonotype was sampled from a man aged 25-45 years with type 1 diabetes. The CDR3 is CASSQDRIGQNYGYTF. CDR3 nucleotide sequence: TGTGCCAGCAGCCAAGACCGGATCGGACAGAACTATGGCTACACCTTC.